The sequence of this TCR beta chain was determined in a study of T cells in Graves' hyperthyroidism and ophthalmopathy. This clonotype was recorded at least ten times. Its antigen remains unidentified. Whole-study results and caveats: Most clonotypes that expanded in the thyroid above 0.001 also showed up in blood. Classification by a 13 V-J model distinguished ophthalmopathy from stable hyperthyroidism.

The germline gives CDR1 LGHNA, CDR2 YNFKEQ. This CDR3 has 17 residues. Trimming took off 4 bases at V and 0 bases at J, with 16 bases between the two ends. Template material for amplifying TCR beta CDR3 regions consisted of RNA transcripts. Initially, a first-round RT-PCR of the TCR CDR3 employed the HTBI primer set. A single record per CDR3 protein comes from TCRdb applying MiXCR to the multiplex PCR reads. The data contain over 350,000 distinct CDR3 sequences, over 11% of them singletons. J is TRBJ1-5 and V is TRBV4-2; D is perhaps TRBD1 (5 bases). The sample was blood. This TCR derives from a man aged 50 to 59 with Graves' ophthalmopathy. CDR3 bases: TGTGCCAGCAGCCGAGACGCGGTACAGGATAGCAATCAGCCCCAGCATTTT. It translates to CASSRDAVQDSNQPQHF.